The T cell receptor (beta chain) under discussion was sequenced for a study of T cell responses to AZD1222 COVID-19 vaccine. The length of the CDR3 is 16 residues. CDR1 and CDR2 (germline): ENHRY, SYGVKD. Trimming left V 4 bases short and J 4 bases short, with 18 bases between. Measured with immunoSEQ multiplex PCR; TCRdb has only the in-frame clones, and not every one. The table has approximately 70,000 clones, around 81% seen once. This specimen consisted of peripheral blood, obtained 28 days after the second AZD1222 dose. The sequence came from an adult who received the AZD1222 COVID-19 vaccine. This rearrangement joins TRBV10-3 to TRBJ2-3; a weak D match, TRBD1 (6 bases). The CDR3 loop is CAISGTQGILPDTQYF. In nucleotides, the CDR3 is TGTGCCATCAGTGGGACACAGGGAATCTTGCCAGATACGCAGTATTTT.